The clone carrying this T cell receptor beta chain was counted a few times. Its antigen is undetermined. These data are taken from a study of cytomegalovirus exposure and HLA in healthy donors. The trim removed 0 bases at V and 6 bases at J, leaving 8 bases unmatched. CDR1 is SGHNT and CDR2 is YYREEE in the germline V gene (reference sequence). The CDR3 is made up of 15 amino acids. Study results and limitations: The study had only CMV serostatus as immune exposure information.

Amplification used 60 Vbeta primers and 13 Jbeta primers. Profiled with immunoSEQ multiplex PCR; TCRdb holds only in-frame clones, not every one. The sample holds about 130,000 clones, 70% to 75% seen once. Healthy individuals who donated bone marrow served as the donors. Sample: PBMCs. The chain couples TRBV5-4 to TRBJ2-7; the match to TRBD2 covers 8 bases. This sequence originates from a man between 25 and 39 years old in good health and CMV-seronegative. The CDR3 region is CASSLAGGGLLEQYF. DNA of the CDR3: TGTGCCAGCAGCTTGGCCGGGGGGGGCCTTCTCGAGCAGTACTTC.